The subject of this entry is one T cell receptor beta chain. Antigen specificity is unknown. Germline V gene lookup returns CDR1 SGHTA and CDR2 FQGNSA. V dropped 5 bases and J dropped 6; count of bases not matched to a gene: 6. The CDR3 runs 14 residues. Terminally differentiated effector memory CD45RA+ cells were excluded from the naive CD8 cells, which were CD45RO-negative and positively selected for CCR7. This sample is drawn from a study of shared clonotypes between healthy human individuals. As for the study in general: The study drew on a couple of women and a few men aged 18 to 49 as donors. Three plates each covered CD4 naive and memory; CD8 naive two, CD8 memory one.

Study-wide results and limits: Across a handful of donors, naive CD4 shared 5% to 6%, naive CD8 3% to 3.5%, memory CD4 approximately 2.5%, memory CD8 over 0.3%.

Measured with immunoSEQ multiplex PCR; TCRdb has only the in-frame clones, and not every one. This sample has roughly 2 million clones; around 96% occur once, and the top ten carry around 1.1%. The chain is built from TRBV7-2 and TRBJ2-7; 11 nucleotides agree with TRBD1. The receptor was derived from a man younger than 35 in good health. Sequenced input: naive CD8+ T cells sorted from blood. DNA for the CDR3: TGTGCCAGCAGCCTGGACAGGGGGCTGGGCGAGCAGTACTTC. Encoded protein: CASSLDRGLGEQYF.